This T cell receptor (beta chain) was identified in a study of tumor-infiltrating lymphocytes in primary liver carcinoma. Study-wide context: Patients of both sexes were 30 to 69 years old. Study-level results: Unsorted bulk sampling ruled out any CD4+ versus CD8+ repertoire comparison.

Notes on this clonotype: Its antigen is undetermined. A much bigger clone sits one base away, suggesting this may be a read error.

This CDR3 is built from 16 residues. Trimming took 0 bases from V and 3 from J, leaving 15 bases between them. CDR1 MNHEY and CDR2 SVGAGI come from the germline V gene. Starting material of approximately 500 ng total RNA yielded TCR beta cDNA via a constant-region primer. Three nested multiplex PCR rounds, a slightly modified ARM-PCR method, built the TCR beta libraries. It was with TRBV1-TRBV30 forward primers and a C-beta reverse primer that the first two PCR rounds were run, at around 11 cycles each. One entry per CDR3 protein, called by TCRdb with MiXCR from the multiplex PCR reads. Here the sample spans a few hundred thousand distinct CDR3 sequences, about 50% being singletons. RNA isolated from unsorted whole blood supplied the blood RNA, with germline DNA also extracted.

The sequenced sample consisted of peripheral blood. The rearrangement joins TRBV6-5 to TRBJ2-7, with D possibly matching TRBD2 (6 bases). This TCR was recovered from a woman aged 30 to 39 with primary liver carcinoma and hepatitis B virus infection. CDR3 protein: CASSYSPLADIYEQYF. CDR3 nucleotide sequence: TGTGCCAGCAGTTACTCACCACTAGCAGACATCTACGAGCAGTACTTC.